This T cell receptor (beta chain) was captured in a study of OX40 agonist ivuxolimab in advanced cancers. The overall study: Enrolled patients in dose escalation had cancers that were hepatocellular carcinoma, melanoma, renal cell or head and neck cancer. Findings of the study overall: The study found among the lowest clonal expansion in partial responders at 0.1-3.0 mg/kg.

This CDR3 is 14 amino acids long. Germline V lookup: CDR1 SGHNT, CDR2 YENEEA. V was clipped by 8 bases and J by 9 bases; unmatched bases: 11. Assay: immunoSEQ multiplex PCR; the TCRdb copy retains only in-frame clones and omits some. The table shows fewer than 80,000 clones, with 88% occurring only once. Points on this clone: Its antigen is as yet unknown.

The source was CD4+ or CD8+ T cells sorted from blood, collected in a trial of the OX40 agonist ivuxolimab. V and J are TRBV11-3 and TRBJ2-1; 9 bases align to TRBD1. This receptor was obtained from an adult with an advanced solid tumor such as melanoma, head and neck, liver or kidney cancer. The CDR3 here is CASGGDRDGGEQFF. The CDR3 DNA sequence: TGTGCCAGCGGGGGGGACAGGGACGGCGGTGAGCAGTTCTTC.